A single sample is the source of the 32 T cell receptor beta chains below, sequenced in a study of T cell clonotyping in hematopoietic cell transplantation. The assay was immunoSEQ multiplex PCR, and TCRdb's table has in-frame clones only and misses some. The sample has some 8,000 clones; 70% to 90% are singletons. The sequencing used peripheral blood mononuclear cells, collected at the time of graft-versus-host disease after allogeneic stem cell transplant. The receptor source for this set is a male patient between 55 and 70 years old who had an allogeneic stem cell transplant from a related donor, so the T cells may come from the graft donor. Some clones in this sample may be carry-over from other donors' samples.

The CDR3 DNA is TGCGCCAGCAGCTCAGACAGGGATATCAATGAGCAGTTCTTC. Translated, it gives CASSSDRDINEQFF. This chain links TRBV5-1 with TRBJ2-1; TRBD1 matches at 7 bases. The CDR3 has 14 amino acids. Germline CDR1 is SGHRS and CDR2 is YFSETQ. V was clipped by 3 bases and J by 6 bases; unmatched bases: 6.

The CDR3 bases are TGTGCCAGCAGTTACTCTCCAGGCACAGATACGCAGTATTTT. Translation: CASSYSPGTDTQYF. The rearrangement links TRBV6-6 to TRBJ2-3; no clear D. The V end was cut by 0 bases, the J end by 1 base, with 5 bases between. Germline values: CDR1 MNHNY, CDR2 SVGAGI (reference sequence). The CDR3 totals 14 residues.

J is TRBJ1-1 and V is TRBV7-6; D gene unclear. Germline V gene data show CDR1 as SGHVS and CDR2 as FNYEAQ. CDR3 length: 13 amino acids. The V end was cut by 4 bases, the J end by 1 base, with 7 bases between. CDR3 region: CASSSHENTEAFF. CDR3 in DNA: TGTGCCAGCAGCTCCCATGAGAACACTGAAGCTTTCTTT.

This clone was counted a single time. The chain is built from TRBV30 and TRBJ1-2, with D maybe TRBD1 (6 bases). With 8 bases removed from V and 5 bases from J, the gap between germline ends came to 21 bases. Germline loops: CDR1 GTSNPN, CDR2 SVGIG (reference sequence). The CDR3 extends over 14 amino acids. The CDR3 region is CALEPNLGTYGYTF. The CDR3 DNA reads TGTGCCCTGGAGCCTAATTTGGGGACATATGGCTACACCTTC. Full variable domain (outside the CDR3, taken from reference TRBV30 and TRBJ1-2): SQTIHQWPATLVQPVGSPLSLECTVEGTSNPNLYWYRQAAGRGLQLLFYSVGIGQISSEVPQNLSASRPQDRQFILSSKKLLLSDSGFYLCALEPNLGTYGYTFGSGTRLTVV.

This chain uses TRBV6-1 with TRBJ2-7; D call uncertain. The CDR3 has 13 amino acids. CDR1 is MNHNS and CDR2 is SASEGT in the germline V gene. V lost 7 bases and J 2 bases, leaving 12 bases between the germline ends. The CDR3 nucleotides are TGTGCCAGCATGCCAGCCCCCCCCTACGAGCAGTACTTC. Amino acid sequence: CASMPAPPYEQYF.

The V gene is TRBV19, the J gene TRBJ2-7, with D perhaps assigned TRBD1 or TRBD2 (5 bases each). Germline V gives CDR1 LNHDA, CDR2 SQIVND (reference sequence). Trimming took off 4 bases at V and 3 bases at J, with 13 bases between the two ends. CDR3 length: 14 residues. In nucleotides, the CDR3 is TGTGCCAGTAGTAGGGATCTGAGGGGCTACGAGCAGTACTTC. Its protein is CASSRDLRGYEQYF.

This rearrangement joins TRBV2 to TRBJ1-1, with TRBD1 as a possible D gene (6 bases). Germline V gene data show CDR1 as SNHLY and CDR2 as FYNNEI. CDR3 length equals 13 residues. V lost 8 bases, J lost 0 bases, and 10 bases lay in between. Here the CDR3 reads CASRRGLNTEAFF. The CDR3 nucleotides read TGTGCCAGCCGGAGGGGGTTGAACACTGAAGCTTTCTTT.

The chain recombines TRBV9 with TRBJ1-3; no reliable D call. Trimming took 0 bases from V and 7 from J, leaving 8 bases between them. The CDR3 runs to 13 residues. Germline assignment: CDR1 SGDLS and CDR2 YYNGEE. Here the CDR3 reads CASSVVGRNTIYF. The CDR3 nucleotides are TGTGCCAGCAGCGTAGTAGGGCGTAACACCATATATTTT.

This clone was detected a few times. The rearrangement joins TRBV5-1 to TRBJ1-1; D uncertain. The CDR3 spans 13 residues. Germline CDR1 SGHRS, CDR2 YFSETQ. Trimming pared 1 base from V and 10 bases from J, leaving 14 bases between. This CDR3 reads CASSLLGGEVAFF. As DNA, the CDR3 is TGCGCCAGCAGCTTGCTGGGCGGGGAGGTAGCTTTCTTT.

This clone was observed a single time. In DNA, the CDR3 is TGTGCCAGCTGCCGGGTCTCCTACAATGAGCAGTTCTTC. This sequence encodes CASCRVSYNEQFF. The rearrangement uses TRBV2 and TRBJ2-1; D unresolved. The CDR3 sequence is 13 residues long. Trimming shortened V by 8 bases and J by 0 bases, and 8 bases separated the two germline ends. Germline loops: CDR1 SNHLY, CDR2 FYNNEI.

Written as DNA, the CDR3 is TGTGCCAGCAGTTTAAGGGGAGGGATTAGCAATGAGCAGTTCTTC. Encoded protein: CASSLRGGISNEQFF. V is TRBV28 and J is TRBJ2-1, with 7 nucleotides matching TRBD2. Per germline, CDR1 MDHEN and CDR2 SYDVKM. CDR3 length equals 15 residues. After removal of 2 bases from V and 6 bases from J, the junction contained 7 bases not matched to a gene.

The V gene is TRBV11-2, the J gene TRBJ1-1; no reliable D call. The length of the CDR3 is 15 residues. CDR1 is SGHAT, CDR2 FQNNGV, per germline. Trimming left V 8 bases short and J 1 base short, with 17 bases between. CDR3 in DNA: TGTGCCAGCGTAGGGATGGGGATGGGGAACACTGAAGCTTTCTTT. Protein sequence: CASVGMGMGNTEAFF.

V and J are TRBV27 and TRBJ2-1, with 8 bases fitting TRBD2. The CDR3 extends over 15 amino acids. CDR1 MNHEY and CDR2 SMNVEV come from the germline V gene (reference sequence). V was pared by 5 bases and J by 2 bases, with 5 bases of the junction left unmatched. Here the CDR3 DNA reads TGTGCCAGCAGTCTCGCGGGGGGTACCTACAATGAGCAGTTCTTC. Translated, it gives CASSLAGGTYNEQFF.

The chain employs TRBV28 and TRBJ1-2; tentatively, D is TRBD1 (5 bases). CDR1 is MDHEN and CDR2 is SYDVKM in the germline V gene. The CDR3 is made up of 14 amino acids. The V end was cut by 3 bases, the J end by 4 bases, with 12 bases between. The CDR3 loop is CASSFPGGGYGYTF. CDR3 bases: TGTGCCAGCAGTTTTCCCGGGGGTGGCTATGGCTACACCTTC.

V usage is TRBV4-3 and J usage is TRBJ2-2, with 11 bases lining up with TRBD2. CDR1 LGHNA and CDR2 YSLEER come from the germline V gene. CDR3 length: 17 amino acids. The ends lost 1 base at V and 7 bases at J; junction bases unmatched: 8. CDR3: CASSQGVAGGSGGELFF. The CDR3 nucleotides are TGCGCCAGCAGCCAAGGTGTAGCGGGGGGGTCCGGCGGGGAGCTGTTTTTT.

This clone was counted once. This sequence joins TRBV6-1 and TRBJ1-2; D remains unclear. The CDR3 totals 12 residues. Trimming removed 2 bases from V and 4 bases from J, with 5 bases in between. Germline V CDR1 and CDR2: MNHNS, SASEGT. The CDR3 DNA follows: TGTGCCAGCAGTGAAAGGATCTATGGCTACACCTTC. This codes for CASSERIYGYTF.

The rearrangement links TRBV5-1 to TRBJ1-1; D remains ambiguous. CDR3 length: 13 residues. V was clipped by 0 bases and J by 3 bases, with 6 bases between them. Germline CDR1 SGHRS, CDR2 YFSETQ. CDR3 in amino acids: CASSLVGDTEAFF. Written as DNA, the CDR3 is TGCGCCAGCAGCTTGGTTGGGGACACTGAAGCTTTCTTT.

The genes are TRBV29-1 and TRBJ1-1; maybe TRBD1 (5 bases). This CDR3 comprises 17 residues. Germline CDR1 SQVTM, CDR2 ANQGSEA. The V end lost 4 bases, the J end lost 1 base, and 22 bases lay between the germline ends. The CDR3 here is CSVVVGGWGRGNTEAFF. The CDR3 coding sequence is TGCAGCGTTGTGGTTGGGGGTTGGGGACGCGGGAACACTGAAGCTTTCTTT.

The gene calls are TRBV9 and TRBJ1-6; possibly TRBD1 for D (5 bases). V dropped 4 bases and J dropped 0 bases, with 11 bases sitting between them. This CDR3 is 16 amino acids long. CDR1 SGDLS and CDR2 YYNGEE come from the germline V gene. CDR3 sequence: CASSRRQSSYNSPLHF. The CDR3 DNA reads as TGTGCCAGCAGCCGTAGACAGAGCTCCTATAATTCACCCCTCCACTTT.

The V and J genes are TRBV28 and TRBJ1-5; the match to TRBD1 covers 7 bases. With 2 bases clipped from V and 0 bases from J, the junction kept 7 bases outside the gene matches. This CDR3 is 17 amino acids long. CDR1 is MDHEN and CDR2 is SYDVKM in the germline V gene. CDR3 bases: TGTGCCAGCAGTTTAGCGGACAGGATCTATAGCAATCAGCCCCAGCATTTT. Its translation: CASSLADRIYSNQPQHF.

The chain uses TRBV19 and TRBJ2-2, with a weak D call TRBD2 (6 bases). CDR3 size: 14 residues. Germline CDR1 and CDR2: LNHDA and SQIVND (reference sequence). With 6 bases removed from V and 6 bases from J, the gap between germline ends came to 14 bases. Here the CDR3 reads CASRGFGGAGELFF. Here the CDR3 DNA reads TGTGCCAGTAGGGGCTTTGGAGGGGCCGGGGAGCTGTTTTTT.

The chain recombines TRBV5-1 with TRBJ1-5; 8 bases agree with TRBD1. V lost 2 bases and J lost 6; bases outside the gene matches: 4. CDR1 SGHRS and CDR2 YFSETQ come from the germline V gene. The CDR3 length is 14 residues. In DNA form, the CDR3 reads TGCGCCAGCAGCTTCGGACAGGGAGGTCAGCCCCAGCATTTT. This codes for CASSFGQGGQPQHF. The full variable domain, in which reference TRBV5-1 and TRBJ1-5 provide the parts outside the CDR3, is KAGVTQTPRYLIKTRGQQVTLSCSPISGHRSVSWYQQTPGQGLQFLFEYFSETQRNKGNFPGRFSGRQFSNSRSEMNVSTLELGDSALYLCASSFGQGGQPQHFGDGTRLSIL.

This CDR3 reads CASSAPYSNQPQHF. CDR3 sequence (DNA): TGTGCCAGCAGTGCGCCATATAGCAATCAGCCCCAGCATTTT. The V gene is TRBV6-1, the J gene TRBJ1-5; D not certain. Germline loops: CDR1 MNHNS, CDR2 SASEGT. V lost 4 bases and J 0 bases, leaving 7 bases between the germline ends. The CDR3 length is 14 residues.

This clone appeared a few times. This rearrangement joins TRBV6-4 to TRBJ1-2, with D perhaps matching TRBD1 (6 bases). This CDR3 comprises 13 residues. Germline CDR1 reads MRHNA; CDR2 reads SNTAGT. V was cut by 4 bases and J by 5 bases, with 11 bases left in between. The CDR3 DNA follows: TGTGCCAGCAGTGGAGGGACAAGTTATGGCTACACCTTC. Protein sequence: CASSGGTSYGYTF.

CDR3 sequence (DNA): TGTGCCAGCAGTTTATCGGGCACAGTCCCCTATGGCTACACCTTC. It is translated as CASSLSGTVPYGYTF. The chain recombines TRBV27 with TRBJ1-2; no reliable D call. The CDR3 consists of 15 residues. Germline values: CDR1 MNHEY, CDR2 SMNVEV (reference sequence). V shed 0 bases and J shed 4 bases, with 12 bases lying between them.

The chain carries TRBV28 and TRBJ2-4, with D uncertain. Germline V gene data show CDR1 as MDHEN and CDR2 as SYDVKM. The CDR3 length is 11 residues. The V end lost 8 bases, the J end lost 5 bases, and 7 bases lay between the germline ends. In DNA form, the CDR3 reads TGTGCCAGCGGATTCCAAAACATTCAGTACTTC. Translated: CASGFQNIQYF. Full variable domain (missing parts from reference TRBV28 and TRBJ2-4): DVKVTQSSRYLVKRTGEKVFLECVQDMDHENMFWYRQDPGLGLRLIYFSYDVKMKEKGDIPEGYSVSREKKERFSLILESASTNQTSMYLCASGFQNIQYFGAGTRLSVL.

The chain recombines TRBV5-3 with TRBJ2-1; 9 bases match TRBD2. TRBV5-3 is identified as an open reading frame with a role that is uncertain. The CDR3 sequence is 20 residues long. The junction had 22 bases not matched to a gene; V was cut back by 2 bases and J by 7 bases. CDR3 nucleotides: TGTGCCAGAAGCTTTATCCAAGCGGGGGGCCTAAACTCCTACCCGAATGAGCAGTTCTTC. This sequence encodes CARSFIQAGGLNSYPNEQFF.

V gene TRBV5-4 combines with J gene TRBJ2-7; 7 positions match TRBD1. V lost 4 bases and J lost 6; bases outside the gene matches: 7. This CDR3 comprises 13 residues. The germline CDR1 and CDR2 sequences are SGHNT and YYREEE (reference sequence). The CDR3 is CASSRDRVGEQYF. The CDR3 DNA reads TGTGCCAGCAGCCGAGACAGGGTAGGCGAGCAGTACTTC.

Only one count was recorded for this clone. This chain connects TRBV28 to TRBJ2-3, with D tentatively TRBD2 (7 bases). This CDR3 has 14 residues. The V end lost 8 bases, the J end lost 7 bases, and 19 bases lay between the germline ends. Germline V gene data show CDR1 as MDHEN and CDR2 as SYDVKM. The CDR3 nucleotides read TGTGCCAGCGGAGGGGGGGCGGGTTCGAATACGCAGTATTTT. It translates to CASGGGAGSNTQYF. Full variable domain (outside the CDR3, taken from reference TRBV28 and TRBJ2-3): DVKVTQSSRYLVKRTGEKVFLECVQDMDHENMFWYRQDPGLGLRLIYFSYDVKMKEKGDIPEGYSVSREKKERFSLILESASTNQTSMYLCASGGGAGSNTQYFGPGTRLTVL.

The chain uses TRBV6-1 and TRBJ1-5, with 7 nucleotides matching TRBD1. The trim removed 6 bases at V and 2 bases at J, leaving 7 bases unmatched. The CDR3 consists of 15 residues. Looked up from germline, CDR1 is MNHNS and CDR2 is SASEGT. CDR3 coding DNA: TGTGCCAGCAGACTCGGGACAGTAGGCAATCAGCCCCAGCATTTT. This encodes CASRLGTVGNQPQHF.

The V and J genes are TRBV7-2 and TRBJ1-2; D uncertain. This CDR3 spans 15 amino acids. The V gene lost 4 bases and the J gene lost 6 bases, with 18 bases spanning the gap. Germline V lookup: CDR1 SGHTA, CDR2 FQGNSA. The CDR3 region has the DNA TGTGCCAGCAGCTCCACCACACCGGGTTCCGATGGCTACACCTTC. Its protein is CASSSTTPGSDGYTF.

Notes on this clone: Other DNA sequences in this sample translate to the same CDR3. The gene calls are TRBV2 and TRBJ1-5; 9 nucleotides align to TRBD1. Germline CDR1 is SNHLY and CDR2 is FYNNEI. The CDR3 totals 13 residues. J was trimmed by 7 bases and V by 4 bases; bases with no gene match: 2. The DNA for the CDR3 is TGTGCCAGCAGTGGACAGGGGGGACAGCCCCAGCATTTT. The encoded protein is CASSGQGGQPQHF.